Sequencing of this T cell receptor (beta chain) was carried out in a study of T cells in Graves' hyperthyroidism and ophthalmopathy. General study findings and limits: The majority of expanded thyroid clonotypes above 0.001 also appeared in blood.

With 5 bases removed from V and 6 bases from J, the gap between germline ends came to 14 bases. CDR3 size: 14 residues. In its sample, this clonotype was seen many times. Its antigen is as yet unknown. From RNA transcripts, TCR beta CDR3 regions were amplified. A set of HTBI primers served as the primers for a first-round RT-PCR of the TCR CDR3. TCRdb reprocessed the multiplex PCR reads via MiXCR and lists one record per CDR3 protein. The sample lists about 520,000 distinct CDR3 sequences; approximately 25% were seen once. Diagnostic decisions used clinical symptoms, serum thyroxine and TRAb, thyroid ultrasound and orbital computed tomography.

The chain carries TRBV12-3 or TRBV12-4 and TRBJ1-5, with a possible D match to TRBD1 (6 bases). The sequencing sample was made of blood. This TCR was sampled from a woman in her 30s with Graves' ophthalmopathy. The CDR3 DNA sequence: TGTGCCAGCAGTGGGAATTTGGGGGCTCAGCCCCAGCATTTT. This sequence encodes CASSGNLGAQPQHF.